Each of the 8 T cell receptor beta chains below was sequenced from the same sample in a study of vaccination effects on CD4 cells after COVID-19. Assay used: immunoSEQ multiplex PCR; TCRdb lists only in-frame clones, some missing. Here the sample spans 20,000 to 25,000 clones, roughly 76% being singletons. Before sequencing, viral peptide pools were used by the ViraFEST assay to expand antigen-specific CD4+ T cells. CD4+ T cell isolation took place after nine to eleven days of culture. Every participant took two doses of the BNT162b2 or mRNA-1273 vaccine. For these receptors, no antigen is known. Sequences were derived from CD4+ T cells from PBMCs cultured with SARS-CoV-2 spike peptides, sampled after COVID-19 vaccination. These receptor sequences come from a human donor who received a COVID-19 vaccine. Some clones in this sample may be carry-over from other donors' samples.

The rearrangement uses TRBV14 and TRBJ1-6; the D is unclear. Germline CDR1 reads SGHDN; CDR2 reads FVKESK. The CDR3 spans 14 residues. Trimming left V 0 bases short and J 12 bases short, with 12 bases between. The CDR3, as DNA: TGTGCCAGCAGCCAAGATTGGGCGAACGGACCCCTCCACTTT. This codes for CASSQDWANGPLHF. The complete variable domain, with remaining parts taken from reference TRBV14 and TRBJ1-6, reads EAGVTQFPSHSVIEKGQTVTLRCDPISGHDNLYWYRRVMGKEIKFLLHFVKESKQDESGMPNNRFLAERTGGTYSTLKVQPAELEDSGVYFCASSQDWANGPLHFGNGTRLTVT.

J is TRBJ2-2 and V is TRBV7-3, with 8 bases aligning to TRBD1. The CDR3 extends over 14 amino acids. The J segment lost 5 bases and the V segment lost 2 bases, leaving 1 base of the junction unmatched. The V gene's germline CDR1 is SGHTA and CDR2 FQGTGA. The CDR3 coding sequence is TGTGCCAGCAGCTTAGACAGGGGAACCGGGGAGCTGTTTTTT. The encoded protein is CASSLDRGTGELFF.

The chain couples TRBV3-1 (or the pseudogene TRBV3-2) to TRBJ2-7; a weak D match, TRBD1 (5 bases). Trimming pared 0 bases from V and 6 bases from J, leaving 27 bases between. This CDR3 has 19 residues. CDR1 is LGHDT and CDR2 is YNNKEL in the germline V gene (reference sequence). The CDR3 region is CASSQDSRVGFGERGEQYV. DNA for the CDR3: TGTGCCAGCAGCCAAGATTCTAGGGTGGGTTTTGGTGAAAGGGGCGAGCAGTACGTC.

V and J are TRBV7-9 and TRBJ2-3; TRBD2 is a possible D gene (5 bases). Trimming cost V 5 bases and J 4 bases, with 13 bases left between them. The length of the CDR3 is 14 residues. CDR1 and CDR2 from the germline V gene are SEHNR and FQNEAQ (reference sequence). In DNA form, the CDR3 reads TGTGCCAGCAGCGAACGCGGTAGCGCAGATACGCAGTATTTT. As protein: CASSERGSADTQYF.

The chain joins TRBV2 to TRBJ2-7; D unclear. The CDR3 covers 14 residues. Per germline, CDR1 SNHLY and CDR2 FYNNEI. The V gene lost 7 bases and the J gene lost 2 bases, with 15 bases spanning the gap. The CDR3 reads CASIRAWPTYEQYV. The CDR3 DNA follows: TGTGCCAGCATAAGGGCTTGGCCAACCTACGAGCAGTACGTC.

The chain combines TRBV5-6 with TRBJ2-2; 7 bases match TRBD2. The CDR3 sequence is 17 residues long. Germline CDR1 SGHDT, CDR2 YYEEEE. The trim removed 4 bases at V and 0 bases at J, leaving 9 bases unmatched. The CDR3, as DNA: TGTGCCAGCAGCCTGAAACTTCTAGCGGCGAACACCGGGGAGCTGTTTTTT. The encoded protein is CASSLKLLAANTGELFF.

The CDR3 here is CASSRGNQPQHF. The CDR3 DNA sequence: TGTGCCAGCAGCAGAGGTAATCAGCCCCAGCATTTT. The rearrangement uses TRBV7-9 and TRBJ1-5; D unresolved. CDR1 and CDR2 (germline): SEHNR, FQNEAQ (reference sequence). The CDR3 runs 12 residues. The V and J ends lost 5 bases and 4 bases respectively, with 6 bases between them.

This chain's CDR3 is CASSSQGTPHSGNTIYF. Written as DNA, the CDR3 is TGTGCCAGCAGCTCTCAGGGAACTCCCCACTCTGGAAACACCATATATTTT. The chain is built from TRBV7-2 and TRBJ1-3; TRBD1 is a possible D gene (5 bases). CDR1 SGHTA and CDR2 FQGNSA come from the germline V gene. This CDR3 is 17 amino acids long. Deletions cut 4 bases from V and 0 bases from J, with 16 bases between.